These 21 T cell receptor beta chains came from one sample sequenced in a study of T cells in tuberculosis. Time point in this sample: new active TB diagnosis, blood taken before or within 7 days of starting treatment. TCRdb keeps only in-frame clones here, not all; method: immunoSEQ multiplex PCR. This table has 25,000 to 35,000 clones, about 91% appearing once. The specimen comprised PBMCs, sampled at tuberculosis diagnosis. The receptors here all came from an adult with tuberculosis.

This chain connects TRBV5-1 to TRBJ2-2; 9 positions agree with TRBD1. Per germline, CDR1 SGHRS and CDR2 YFSETQ. CDR3 length: 17 amino acids. The V segment lost 0 bases and the J segment 3 bases; nucleotides outside the gene matches: 6. DNA for the CDR3: TGCGCCAGCAGCTTGGGAGGATGGGACAGGGACACCGGGGAGCTGTTTTTT. Residues: CASSLGGWDRDTGELFF.

The chain links TRBV4-1 to TRBJ2-5; D is possibly TRBD1 (5 bases). CDR1 is MGHRA and CDR2 is YSYEKL in the germline V gene. The CDR3 contains 13 residues. The ends were cut back, 2 bases at V and 5 bases at J, with 9 bases in the middle. The chain's CDR3 is CASSQQGRETQYF. CDR3 DNA: TGCGCCAGCAGCCAACAGGGCAGGGAGACCCAGTACTTC.

The rearrangement links TRBV14 to TRBJ2-7, with D unresolved. CDR3 size: 15 residues. Germline V gene sequence: CDR1 SGHDN, CDR2 FVKESK. Deletions cut 4 bases from V and 3 bases from J, with 16 bases between. CDR3 residues: CASSPAYLPGYEQYF. CDR3 coding DNA: TGTGCCAGCAGCCCCGCTTATTTACCGGGCTACGAGCAGTACTTC.

This clone was counted a single time. V usage is TRBV15 and J usage is TRBJ1-2; a weak D match, TRBD1 (5 bases). V was pared by 4 bases and J by 6 bases, with 24 bases between. Germline V lookup: CDR1 LNHNV, CDR2 YYDKDF (reference sequence). This CDR3 region has 17 residues. CDR3 coding DNA: TGTGCCACCAGCACAGGGTTGGGCCTGGCAGGGTACGATGGCTACACCTTC. Its translation is CATSTGLGLAGYDGYTF.

V is TRBV7-8 and J is TRBJ2-3; D unclear. V was shortened by 2 bases and J by 0 bases, with 12 bases between the two germline ends. The CDR3 loop spans 16 amino acids. Germline CDR1 and CDR2: SGHVS and FQNEAQ. The CDR3: CASSLLTGISTDTQYF. Here the CDR3 DNA reads TGTGCCAGCAGCTTATTGACGGGTATTAGCACAGATACGCAGTATTTT. Complete variable domain (other parts from reference TRBV7-8 and TRBJ2-3): GAGVSQSPRYKVAKRGQDVALRCDPISGHVSLFWYQQALGQGPEFLTYFQNEAQLDKSGLPSDRFFAERPEGSVSTLKIQRTQQEDSAVYLCASSLLTGISTDTQYFGPGTRLTVL.

The count of this clone is one. The V gene is TRBV2, the J gene TRBJ2-3, with 12 positions matching TRBD1. CDR1 is SNHLY and CDR2 is FYNNEI in the germline V gene. This CDR3 contains 17 residues. V was clipped by 6 bases and J by 3 bases; unmatched bases: 10. The CDR3 is CASSRPGGQGATDTQYF. The CDR3 DNA reads TGTGCCAGCAGCCGACCTGGGGGACAGGGGGCAACAGATACGCAGTATTTT.

V gene TRBV7-8 combines with J gene TRBJ2-7; D possibly corresponds to TRBD1 (5 bases). Per germline, CDR1 SGHVS and CDR2 FQNEAQ. The CDR3 consists of 15 residues. The V end was cut by 2 bases, the J end by 4 bases, with 15 bases between. The CDR3 DNA follows: TGTGCCAGCAGCTTATCCCGCCGACAGCCTTACGAGCAGTACTTC. Protein product: CASSLSRRQPYEQYF. Looking up the rest from reference TRBV7-8 and TRBJ2-7 gives the full variable domain: GAGVSQSPRYKVAKRGQDVALRCDPISGHVSLFWYQQALGQGPEFLTYFQNEAQLDKSGLPSDRFFAERPEGSVSTLKIQRTQQEDSAVYLCASSLSRRQPYEQYFGPGTRLTVT.

This clone is deemed large. This CDR3 is also generated by other DNA sequences in the sample. The V gene is TRBV18, the J gene TRBJ1-2; 7 nucleotides agree with TRBD1. The CDR3 runs 16 residues. After removal of 2 bases from V and 3 bases from J, the junction contained 9 bases not matched to a gene. Germline V gives CDR1 KGHSH, CDR2 LQKENI. CDR3 residues: CASSPRGTENYYGYTF. CDR3 bases: TGTGCCAGCTCACCAAGGGGGACAGAAAATTACTATGGCTACACCTTC.

This rearrangement joins TRBV7-2 to TRBJ2-1; the D gene is possibly TRBD2 (6 bases). With 4 bases removed from V and 9 bases from J, the gap between germline ends came to 19 bases. CDR3 size: 15 residues. Germline V gives CDR1 SGHTA, CDR2 FQGNSA. This CDR3 is CASSSPGRKIGEQFF. The CDR3 bases are TGTGCCAGCAGCTCGCCAGGGAGGAAAATAGGTGAGCAGTTCTTC. The full variable domain, its missing parts supplied by reference TRBV7-2 and TRBJ2-1, is GAGVSQSPSNKVTEKGKDVELRCDPISGHTALYWYRQSLGQGLEFLIYFQGNSAPDKSGLPSDRFSAERTGGSVSTLTIQRTQQEDSAVYLCASSSPGRKIGEQFFGPGTRLTVL.

The J gene is TRBJ2-1, the V gene TRBV6-4; D unclear. In germline, CDR1 is MRHNA, CDR2 SNTAGT. Trimming shortened V by 3 bases and J by 0 bases, and 9 bases separated the two germline ends. The CDR3 totals 15 residues. CDR3 sequence: CASSEGRSSYNEQFF. CDR3 in DNA: TGTGCCAGCAGTGAAGGTAGGAGCTCCTACAATGAGCAGTTCTTC.

V gene TRBV27 combines with J gene TRBJ2-1; TRBD1 matches 12 bases. Trimming took 3 bases from V and 7 from J; bases not matched to a gene: 7. The CDR3 has 16 amino acids. The germline CDR1 and CDR2 sequences are MNHEY and SMNVEV (reference sequence). Here the CDR3 reads CASSLRGTGGWNEQFF. The CDR3 DNA sequence: TGTGCCAGCAGTTTGAGAGGGACAGGGGGCTGGAATGAGCAGTTCTTC.

V gene TRBV5-6 combines with J gene TRBJ2-1, with 9 positions matching TRBD1. With V trimmed by 1 base and J by 5 bases, 7 bases remained unmatched. This CDR3 contains 16 residues. Germline loops: CDR1 SGHDT, CDR2 YYEEEE. In DNA, the CDR3 is TGTGCCAGCAGCTTGATACAGGGGGCGCTAGACAATGAGCAGTTCTTC. Protein: CASSLIQGALDNEQFF.

This clone was recorded only once. This rearrangement joins TRBV10-3 to TRBJ2-7; 8 nucleotides agree with TRBD1. Per germline, CDR1 ENHRY and CDR2 SYGVKD. With 2 bases clipped from V and 4 bases from J, the junction kept 1 base outside the gene matches. The CDR3 runs to 13 residues. The CDR3 protein is CAISETGGYEQYF. DNA for the CDR3: TGTGCCATCAGTGAGACAGGGGGGTACGAGCAGTACTTC.

The rearrangement links TRBV7-2 to TRBJ2-7, with D possibly being TRBD2 (5 bases). The CDR3 has 16 amino acids. The germline gives CDR1 SGHTA, CDR2 FQGNSA. The V end lost 2 bases, the J end lost 2 bases, and 16 bases lay between the germline ends. CDR3 sequence reads: CASSLISVGMTYEQYF. CDR3 bases: TGTGCCAGCAGCTTAATAAGCGTCGGGATGACCTACGAGCAGTACTTC.

The chain uses TRBV28 and TRBJ1-2; 7 bases match TRBD1. The CDR3 totals 14 residues. V shed 7 bases, J shed 3 bases, and the junction held 8 bases outside the gene matches. CDR1 MDHEN and CDR2 SYDVKM come from the germline V gene. The CDR3 coding sequence is TGTGCCAGCATCCGAGACAGGGATCACTATGGCTACACCTTC. Its translation is CASIRDRDHYGYTF.

CDR3 bases: TGTGCCTGGAACCCGGGACAAATGAACACTGAAGCTTTCTTT. This codes for CAWNPGQMNTEAFF. The gene calls are TRBV30 and TRBJ1-1, with D tentatively TRBD1 (6 bases). V was trimmed by 4 bases and J by 0 bases, leaving 12 bases between them. The CDR3 extends over 14 amino acids. In germline, CDR1 is GTSNPN, CDR2 SVGIG (reference sequence).

V usage is TRBV6-6 and J usage is TRBJ1-1, with D unclear. The ends were cut back, 4 bases at V and 11 bases at J, with 11 bases in the middle. The CDR3 covers 11 residues. Germline CDR1 MNHNY, CDR2 SVGAGI (reference sequence). CDR3 region: CASSLGRLAFF. In nucleotides, the CDR3 is TGTGCCAGCAGTTTAGGAAGACTGGCTTTCTTT.

The chain employs TRBV2 and TRBJ2-7; TRBD2 matches at 7 bases. This CDR3 is 14 amino acids long. Germline-derived CDR1 and CDR2 are SNHLY and FYNNEI. V lost 5 bases, J lost 1 base, and 5 bases stayed unmatched. DNA for the CDR3: TGTGCCAGCAGTAACGGACTAGTATCCTACGAGCAGTACTTC. Encoded protein: CASSNGLVSYEQYF.

The chain joins TRBV19 to TRBJ1-4, with TRBD1 matching 7 bases. The CDR3 spans 15 residues. The V segment lost 5 bases and the J segment 7 bases; nucleotides outside the gene matches: 10. Germline V CDR1 and CDR2: LNHDA, SQIVND (reference sequence). CDR3 nucleotide sequence: TGTGCCAGTAGTCGAAAGGGGGCGCGTCTTGAAAAACTGTTTTTT. Its protein product is CASSRKGARLEKLFF.

This rearrangement joins TRBV4-1 to TRBJ1-5, with a weak D call TRBD1 (6 bases). The CDR3 covers 16 residues. V was trimmed by 4 bases and J by 6 bases, leaving 19 bases between them. Germline V gene data show CDR1 as MGHRA and CDR2 as YSYEKL. CDR3 coding DNA: TGCGCCAGCAGCCGCGCAGGGGCCCGGCCGGGTCAGCCCCAGCATTTT. It codes for CASSRAGARPGQPQHF.

The chain recombines TRBV11-2 with TRBJ2-7; D is unclear. V lost 3 bases and J 4 bases, leaving 4 bases between the germline ends. The CDR3 totals 11 residues. Germline V gene sequence: CDR1 SGHAT, CDR2 FQNNGV. Here the CDR3 reads CASSFRYEQYF. Here the CDR3 DNA reads TGTGCCAGCAGCTTTCGTTACGAGCAGTACTTC.